What follows is one T cell receptor beta chain and its context. These data are taken from a study of Ad26.COV2.S vaccination and SARS-CoV-2 variants. CDR1 is MDHEN, CDR2 SYDVKM, per germline. With 8 bases removed from V and 1 base from J, the gap between germline ends came to 12 bases. The CDR3 extends over 15 amino acids. Treatment described: 19 received Ad26.COV2.S at low or high dose, single or two shots; five or six received placebo; per-sample allocation not given. Collection of the samples took place on day 63 after the first injection of vaccine or placebo. Generated by immunoSEQ multiplex PCR, the TCRdb table keeps only in-frame clones and is missing some. This sample yields roughly 400,000 clones, of which about nine tenths are seen a single time; approximately 4.3% belongs to the top ten.

This specimen was peripheral blood, taken in a trial of Ad26.COV2.S vaccine versus placebo. The V gene is TRBV28, the J gene TRBJ2-6; D unresolved. The sequence was collected from a person aged 18 to 59 who received the Ad26.COV2.S COVID-19 vaccine or a placebo. Here the CDR3 reads CASGWDASGANVLTF. CDR3 in DNA: TGTGCCAGCGGTTGGGATGCATCTGGGGCCAACGTCCTGACTTTC.